Listed here are 9 T cell receptor beta chains from one sample, sequenced in a study of T cell responses to AZD1222 COVID-19 vaccine. Measured with immunoSEQ multiplex PCR; TCRdb has only the in-frame clones, and not every one. The sample contains about 210,000 clones, 90% to 95% of which appear only once. Here the sequenced sample was peripheral blood, taken 28 days after the second dose of the MenACWY control vaccine. The receptors originated from an adult who received the MenACWY meningococcal vaccine as a control.

The V gene is TRBV5-1, the J gene TRBJ2-6; TRBD1 matches 10 bases. V dropped 4 bases and J dropped 3; count of bases not matched to a gene: 10. CDR3 size: 18 residues. Per germline, CDR1 SGHRS and CDR2 YFSETQ. The CDR3 sequence: CASSPGQGPSSGANVLTF. CDR3 in DNA: TGCGCCAGCAGCCCGGGACAGGGGCCAAGTAGTGGGGCCAACGTCCTGACTTTC.

The chain is built from TRBV30 and TRBJ1-5, with 9 bases fitting TRBD1. The trim removed 5 bases at V and 2 bases at J, leaving 7 bases unmatched. The germline gives CDR1 GTSNPN, CDR2 SVGIG (reference sequence). CDR3 size: 15 residues. CDR3 coding DNA: TGTGCCTGGGCCGGGACAGGGAGAGGCAATCAGCCCCAGCATTTT. It encodes CAWAGTGRGNQPQHF.

The chain recombines TRBV5-4 with TRBJ2-5, with a possible D match to TRBD2 (6 bases). CDR3 length: 14 amino acids. V was clipped by 3 bases and J by 0 bases, with 9 bases between them. CDR1 and CDR2 (germline): SGHNT, YYREEE (reference sequence). CDR3: CASSWSGHQETQYF. The CDR3 bases are TGTGCCAGCAGCTGGAGCGGGCACCAAGAGACCCAGTACTTC.

This CDR3 reads CASTLGGAQHF. The CDR3 bases are TGTGCCAGCACCTTGGGGGGGGCCCAGCATTTT. The chain joins TRBV7-2 to TRBJ1-5; TRBD1 is a possible D gene (5 bases). V was clipped by 7 bases and J by 11 bases, with 12 bases between them. Per germline, CDR1 SGHTA and CDR2 FQGNSA. This CDR3 is built from 11 residues.

The CDR3 loop is CASSRLRDGAYEQYF. The CDR3 DNA reads as TGTGCCAGCAGCCGCCTCCGGGACGGGGCCTACGAGCAGTACTTC. The gene calls are TRBV6-5 and TRBJ2-7; D tentatively fits TRBD1 or TRBD2 (5 bases each). The CDR3 has 15 residues. Trimming removed 6 bases from V and 2 bases from J, with 17 bases in between. Germline values: CDR1 MNHEY, CDR2 SVGAGI.

V gene TRBV30 combines with J gene TRBJ2-1, with 12 bases that match TRBD2. The length of the CDR3 is 17 residues. Germline V gene data show CDR1 as GTSNPN and CDR2 as SVGIG (reference sequence). Trimming cost V 3 bases and J 0 bases; bases outside gene matches: 6. The CDR3 sequence is CAWRTSGGISSYNEQFF. CDR3 sequence (DNA): TGTGCCTGGAGGACTAGCGGGGGTATCAGCTCCTACAATGAGCAGTTCTTC.

This clone was seen a few times. The gene calls are TRBV6-2 or TRBV6-3 and TRBJ1-1; D is perhaps TRBD1 (6 bases). Trimming pared 2 bases from V and 1 base from J, leaving 11 bases between. The V gene's germline CDR1 is MNHEY and CDR2 SVGEGT. CDR3 size: 15 residues. The CDR3 region is CASSYRTEANTEAFF. DNA for the CDR3: TGTGCCAGCAGTTACCGGACAGAGGCGAACACTGAAGCTTTCTTT.

The chain has TRBV7-9 and TRBJ2-7; the D is unclear. The CDR3 is 13 amino acids. V shed 10 bases and J shed 3 bases, with 16 bases lying between them. In germline, CDR1 is SEHNR, CDR2 FQNEAQ (reference sequence). CDR3 region: CATADTIDYEQYF. CDR3 nucleotides: TGTGCCACCGCCGACACGATCGACTACGAGCAGTACTTC. The full variable domain, in which reference TRBV7-9 and TRBJ2-7 provide the parts outside the CDR3, is DTGVSQNPRHKITKRGQNVTFRCDPISEHNRLYWYRQTLGQGPEFLTYFQNEAQLEKSRLLSDRFSAERPKGSFSTLEIQRTEQGDSAMYLCATADTIDYEQYFGPGTRLTVT.

The chain combines TRBV29-1 with TRBJ2-3; TRBD1 matches 7 bases. After removal of 4 bases from V and 2 bases from J, the junction contained 3 bases not matched to a gene. CDR3 size: 13 residues. Germline CDR1 and CDR2: SQVTM and ANQGSEA. The CDR3 nucleotides are TGCAGCGTTGGAGGACAGGTCACAGATACGCAGTATTTT. Protein product: CSVGGQVTDTQYF.